Listed below are T cell receptor beta chains from one sample, sequenced in a study of technical replicates of blood from a handful of donors. Sequenced by immunoSEQ multiplex PCR; TCRdb stores in-frame clones only, minus some. The sample shows tens of thousands of clones, 85% to 95% of them seen only once. What was sequenced was T cells isolated from PBMCs. The receptors shown here come from a human donor in good health. CDR3s include the opening cysteine and the closing phenylalanine or tryptophan. Each record gives: V gene, J gene, clone size, D gene, CDR3 length, CDR3 DNA, CDR3 protein. A D gene is named only where the DNA matches it firmly. Not every row has a clone size; where given, it reads once, few, many or a size class.

>TRBV30|TRBJ1-2|NA|NA|12
TGTGCCTGGAGTTCGTCAGGGGATGGCTACACCTTC
CAWSSSGDGYTF
>TRBV6-1|TRBJ2-7|NA|NA|12
TGTGCCAGCAGTGCAGGGGCGGGCGAGCAGTACTTC
CASSAGAGEQYF
>TRBV27|TRBJ2-6|NA|NA|13
TGTGCCAGCGGCAGCTCTGGGGCCAACGTCCTGACTTTC
CASGSSGANVLTF
>TRBV6-6|TRBJ1-5|NA|NA|14
TGTGCCAGCACCTCAGAACGGGGGAATCAGCCCCAGCATTTT
CASTSERGNQPQHF
>TRBV11-1|TRBJ2-2|NA|NA|13
TGTGCCAGCAGCTTGTTGAGCACCGGGGAGCTGTTTTTT
CASSLLSTGELFF
>TRBV28|TRBJ1-5|NA|TRBD1|17
TGTGCCAGCAGTTTGAGGACATTCAGGGGGCCCGATCAGCCCCAGCATTTT
CASSLRTFRGPDQPQHF
>TRBV7-8|TRBJ1-5|NA|NA|16
TGTGCCAGCAGCTTAGTTGCGCGGCAGAGCAATCAGCCCCAGCATTTT
CASSLVARQSNQPQHF
>TRBV27|TRBJ2-7|once|TRBD2|15
TGTGCCAGCAGTTCTCCGACTAGCGACTCCTACGAGCAGTACTTC
CASSSPTSDSYEQYF
>TRBV28|TRBJ2-2|NA|NA|16
TGTGCCAGCAGTTTTAATGGCCTAGCGAACACCGGGGAGCTGTTTTTT
CASSFNGLANTGELFF
>TRBV29-1|TRBJ2-3|NA|NA|13
TGCAGCGTTGACAGGGGAGAGGCAGATACGCAGTATTTT
CSVDRGEADTQYF
>TRBV6-1|TRBJ1-5|few|NA|13
TGTGCCAGCAGTGACAATAGCAATCAGCCCCAGCATTTT
CASSDNSNQPQHF
>TRBV19|TRBJ2-7|few|TRBD2|16
TGTGCCAGTAGTATGCAACTAGCGGGGGATACCTACGAGCAGTACTTC
CASSMQLAGDTYEQYF
>TRBV5-1|TRBJ2-4|NA|NA|14
TGCGCCAGCAGCCAGGGTTGGGCCAAAAACATTCAGTACTTC
CASSQGWAKNIQYF
>TRBV5-1|TRBJ2-7|NA|TRBD1|15
TGCGCCAGCAGCTTGGCCACAAGACAGGGCTACGAGCAGTACTTC
CASSLATRQGYEQYF
>TRBV11-2|TRBJ1-3|NA|TRBD1|14
TGTGCCAGCAGCTTGACAGGGACTGGAAACACCATATATTTT
CASSLTGTGNTIYF
>TRBV9|TRBJ2-7|NA|TRBD1|17
TGTGCCAGCAGCGTAGGATCCCCCGGACAGGGTAGTTACGAGCAGTACTTC
CASSVGSPGQGSYEQYF
>TRBV28|TRBJ2-1|NA|TRBD1|14
TGTGCCAGCAGTTTATACAGGGGCATCTATGAGCAGTTCTTC
CASSLYRGIYEQFF
>TRBV7-7|TRBJ2-2|few|TRBD1|13
TGTGCTTCACAGGGGAAGAACACCGGGGAGCTGTTTTTT
CASQGKNTGELFF
>TRBV28|TRBJ2-7|NA|TRBD1|13
TGTGCCAGCAGATTGACAGGGTCGGGGGAGCAGTACTTC
CASRLTGSGEQYF
>TRBV5-1|TRBJ1-1|NA|NA|13
TGCGCCAGCAGCTCCAGGGCCAACACTGAAGCTTTCTTT
CASSSRANTEAFF
>TRBV6-4|TRBJ2-2|NA|NA|16
TGTGCCAGCAGCACCCACAGGGGGGGACGCACCGGGGAGCTGTTTTTT
CASSTHRGGRTGELFF
>TRBV6-1|TRBJ2-5|NA|NA|13
TGTGCCAGCAGTGAACTGCGGGTAGAGACCCAGTACTTC
CASSELRVETQYF
>TRBV27|TRBJ1-6|NA|TRBD1|16
TGTGCCAGCAGTACCCTCCCACAGGGGGTAAATTCACCCCTCCACTTT
CASSTLPQGVNSPLHF
>TRBV10-1|TRBJ2-7|NA|TRBD2|16
TGCGCCAGCAGCCCCTCATTAGCGGGAGGCTCCTACGAGCAGTACTTC
CASSPSLAGGSYEQYF
>TRBV15|TRBJ2-1|NA|TRBD2|20
TGTGCCACCAGCAGAGATCTGGTGGGACTAGCGGGGGGGCCGGGGAATGAGCAGTTCTTC
CATSRDLVGLAGGPGNEQFF
>TRBV7-2|TRBJ2-7|NA|NA|13
TGTGCCAGCAGCTTTCAGGGGAGCTACGAGCAGTACTTC
CASSFQGSYEQYF
>TRBV19|TRBJ2-7|NA|TRBD1|14
TGTGCCAGTAGTATAGGACAGGGGGCGTACGAGCAGTACTTC
CASSIGQGAYEQYF
>TRBV14|TRBJ2-7|NA|NA|11
TGTGCCAGCAGCCTCGGGGTCGAGCAGTACTTC
CASSLGVEQYF
>TRBV19|TRBJ2-7|NA|TRBD2|15
TGTGCCAGTAGTGCGCGACTAGCGAGATCTGGCGAGCAGTACTTC
CASSARLARSGEQYF
>TRBV5-1|TRBJ1-6|once|NA|16
TGCGCCAGCAGCTTTGAAGGGGCTCGAGTAAATTCACCCCTCCACTTT
CASSFEGARVNSPLHF
>TRBV5-1|TRBJ2-1|NA|TRBD2|17
TGCGCCAGCAGCCTTCTCGTCGGACTAGCGGGAGATAATGAGCAGTTCTTC
CASSLLVGLAGDNEQFF
>TRBV5-1|TRBJ2-3|NA|TRBD2|16
TGCGCCAGCAGCTCGGGACTAGCGGTTTACACAGATACGCAGTATTTT
CASSSGLAVYTDTQYF
>TRBV18|TRBJ1-5|NA|TRBD1|14
TGTGCCAGCTCACCTGAGGGGGCCGGACAGCCCCAGCATTTT
CASSPEGAGQPQHF
>TRBV5-4|TRBJ1-4|NA|NA|15
TGTGCCAGCAGTTCCCTCGGGGGGAAGGGAGAAAAACTGTTTTTT
CASSSLGGKGEKLFF
>TRBV6-5|TRBJ2-7|NA|NA|14
TGTGCCAGCAGTTACACCCTAGATTTTGGCGAGCAGTACTTC
CASSYTLDFGEQYF
>TRBV4-1|TRBJ1-4|NA|TRBD1|14
TGCGCCAGCAGCCAAGAGGGCAGGGGGGAAAAACTGTTTTTT
CASSQEGRGEKLFF
>TRBV7-3|TRBJ1-1|NA|NA|15
TGTGCCAGCAGCTTAAAACTTGCACCCGACACTGAAGCTTTCTTT
CASSLKLAPDTEAFF
>TRBV19|TRBJ1-2|NA|NA|14
TGTGCCAGTAGCGTCCAGACAACCCGTTATGGCTACACCTTC
CASSVQTTRYGYTF
>TRBV5-1|TRBJ1-4|NA|TRBD1|14
TGCGCCAGCAGCCCTTCAGGGGGCCATGAAAAACTGTTTTTT
CASSPSGGHEKLFF
>TRBV11-2|TRBJ2-5|once|TRBD2|16
TGTGCCAGCAGCAAACCGCCGCTAGCGCCGGGGGGGACCCAGTACTTC
CASSKPPLAPGGTQYF
>TRBV9|TRBJ2-2|NA|NA|13
TGTGCCAGCAGCCTAGAGCCTGGCGGGGAGCTGTTTTTT
CASSLEPGGELFF
>TRBV5-6|TRBJ2-7|NA|TRBD2|16
TGTGCCAGCAGCTCCGTCCGGGACTACCGCTCCTACGAGCAGTACTTC
CASSSVRDYRSYEQYF
>TRBV10-3|TRBJ2-4|NA|TRBD1|18
TGTGCCATCAGTGACCGGGACAGGAGCCTTCTAGCCAAAAACATTCAGTACTTC
CAISDRDRSLLAKNIQYF
>TRBV30|TRBJ1-6|NA|TRBD1|13
TGTGCCTGGGAAACAGGGGTCAATTCACCCCTCCACTTT
CAWETGVNSPLHF
>TRBV9|TRBJ2-1|NA|TRBD2|17
TGTGCCAGCAGCGTAGCGGGACTAGCATCCTCCTACAATGAGCAGTTCTTC
CASSVAGLASSYNEQFF
>TRBV30|TRBJ1-1|NA|NA|10
TGTGCCTGGAGTAGCGCTGAAGCTTTCTTT
CAWSSAEAFF
>TRBV5-6|TRBJ2-3|NA|NA|11
TGTGCCAGCCACAAGCGCCATACGCAGTATTTT
CASHKRHTQYF
>TRBV6-5|TRBJ1-5|NA|TRBD1|15
TGTGCCAGCACAAGACAGGGATCGGGTAATCAGCCCCAGCATTTT
CASTRQGSGNQPQHF
>TRBV18|TRBJ2-2|NA|TRBD1|15
TGTGCCAGCTCACCGAGGACAGGGTGGACCGGGGAGCTGTTTTTT
CASSPRTGWTGELFF
>TRBV28|TRBJ2-7|NA|NA|12
TGTGCCAGCAGTTTAGCGGGGTCCGAGCAGTACTTC
CASSLAGSEQYF
>TRBV27|TRBJ1-2|NA|TRBD1|14
TGTGCCAGCAGCTGGGACAGGGGGAACTATGGCTACACCTTC
CASSWDRGNYGYTF
>TRBV5-6|TRBJ2-7|NA|NA|17
TGTGCCAGCAGCTCCCTCGGGGTGGAGTTAAGCTCCTACGAGCAGTACTTC
CASSSLGVELSSYEQYF
>TRBV6-1|TRBJ1-1|NA|TRBD1|14
TGTGCCAGCAGTGAAACAGGGGGAGGAACTGAAGCTTTCTTT
CASSETGGGTEAFF
>TRBV6-1|TRBJ1-2|NA|TRBD1|14
TGTGCCAGCAGCCCGACAGGGGAGGCCTATGGCTACACCTTC
CASSPTGEAYGYTF
>TRBV27|TRBJ2-4|NA|TRBD2|16
TGTGCCAGCAGTTTAGGACTAGCGGGGCCCAAAAACATTCAGTACTTC
CASSLGLAGPKNIQYF
>TRBV7-6|TRBJ2-3|NA|NA|16
TGTGCCAGCAGCTTGGGTCCAAGCGCGCGTACAGATACGCAGTATTTT
CASSLGPSARTDTQYF
>TRBV5-4|TRBJ2-3|NA|NA|14
TGTGCCAGCAGCTTGAATGACAGGTCGGATACGCAGTATTTT
CASSLNDRSDTQYF